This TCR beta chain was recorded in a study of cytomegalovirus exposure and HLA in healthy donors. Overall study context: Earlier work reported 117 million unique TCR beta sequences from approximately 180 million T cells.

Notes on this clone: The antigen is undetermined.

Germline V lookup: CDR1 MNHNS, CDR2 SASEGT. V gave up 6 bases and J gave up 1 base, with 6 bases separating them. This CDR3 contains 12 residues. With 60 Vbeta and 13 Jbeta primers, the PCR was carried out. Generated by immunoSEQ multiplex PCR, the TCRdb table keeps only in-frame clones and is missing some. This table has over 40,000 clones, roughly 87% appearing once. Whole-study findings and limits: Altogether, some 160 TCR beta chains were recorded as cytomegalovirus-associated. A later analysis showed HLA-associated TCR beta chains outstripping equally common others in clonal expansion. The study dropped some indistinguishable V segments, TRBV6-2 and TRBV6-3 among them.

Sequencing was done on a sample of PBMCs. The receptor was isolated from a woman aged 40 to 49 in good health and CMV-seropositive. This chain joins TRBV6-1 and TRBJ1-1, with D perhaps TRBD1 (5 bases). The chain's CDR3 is CASRTANTEAFF. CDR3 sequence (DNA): TGTGCCAGCAGGACAGCGAACACTGAAGCTTTCTTT.